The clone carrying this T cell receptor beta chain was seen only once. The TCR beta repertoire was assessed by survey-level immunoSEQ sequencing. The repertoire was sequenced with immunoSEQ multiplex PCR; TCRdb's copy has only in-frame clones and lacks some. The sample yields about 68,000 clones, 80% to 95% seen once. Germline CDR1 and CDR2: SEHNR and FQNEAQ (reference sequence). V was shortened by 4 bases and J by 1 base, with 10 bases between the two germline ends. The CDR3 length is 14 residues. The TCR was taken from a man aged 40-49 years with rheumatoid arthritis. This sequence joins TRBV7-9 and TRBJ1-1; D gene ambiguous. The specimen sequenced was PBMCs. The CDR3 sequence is CASSSGPGNTEAFF. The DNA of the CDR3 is TGTGCCAGCAGCTCTGGACCTGGGAACACTGAAGCTTTCTTT.